This entry lists 9 T cell receptor beta chains sequenced from one sample in a study of cytomegalovirus exposure and HLA in healthy donors. Data came from immunoSEQ multiplex PCR; TCRdb stores just in-frame clones and leaves some out. The sample consists of 100,000 to 120,000 clones, 89% of them appearing once. Source material: PBMCs. The receptor source for this set is a woman aged 18-29 years in good health and CMV-seronegative.

The CDR3 here is CASSMGTSGYEQYF. The CDR3 nucleotides are TGTGCCAGCAGTATGGGGACTAGCGGTTACGAGCAGTACTTC. The chain employs TRBV6-5 and TRBJ2-7, with 11 positions matching TRBD2. The V gene end was trimmed by 5 bases and the J gene end by 4 bases; junction bases not matched to a gene: 4. Per germline, CDR1 MNHEY and CDR2 SVGAGI. The CDR3 length is 14 residues.

The rearrangement uses TRBV6-1 and TRBJ2-5; 7 nucleotides agree with TRBD1. The ends lost 8 bases at V and 2 bases at J; junction bases unmatched: 5. CDR3 length: 13 residues. Germline CDR1 reads MNHNS; CDR2 reads SASEGT. CDR3 amino acids: CASQNRGQETQYF. The CDR3, as DNA: TGTGCCAGCCAAAACAGGGGACAAGAGACCCAGTACTTC.

The chain combines TRBV5-1 with TRBJ2-2; 8 nucleotides align to TRBD1. The CDR3 loop spans 14 amino acids. V lost 7 bases, J lost 8 bases, and 10 bases stayed unmatched. Germline assignment: CDR1 SGHRS and CDR2 YFSETQ. The CDR3 DNA is TGCGCCAGCGGTGGGACAGGCGCCATGGGGGAGCTGTTTTTT. The encoded protein is CASGGTGAMGELFF.

V is TRBV27 and J is TRBJ2-7; 9 positions match TRBD1. The V and J ends lost 6 bases and 0 bases, in that order; junction bases with no gene match: 6. The length of the CDR3 is 15 residues. Germline V CDR1 and CDR2: MNHEY, SMNVEV (reference sequence). The CDR3 region is CASRTGGSNSYEQYF. In DNA form, the CDR3 reads TGTGCCAGCAGAACAGGGGGCAGTAACTCCTACGAGCAGTACTTC.

The chain joins TRBV4-2 to TRBJ2-7; D may be TRBD1 (5 bases). Trimming stripped 2 bases from V and 3 bases from J, with 11 bases between. Germline CDR1 is LGHNA and CDR2 is YNFKEQ. There are 14 residues in the CDR3. The CDR3 coding sequence is TGTGCCAGCAGCCAATCGACAGCTAACTACGAGCAGTACTTC. This translates into CASSQSTANYEQYF.

This rearrangement joins TRBV6-1 to TRBJ2-7; 7 nucleotides align to TRBD1. Unmatched junction bases numbered 6, after V lost 5 bases and J lost 5 bases. The CDR3 is made up of 13 amino acids. Germline lookup yields CDR1 MNHNS and CDR2 SASEGT. This CDR3 is CASSKGAVDEQYF. CDR3 nucleotides: TGTGCCAGCAGTAAGGGGGCGGTCGACGAGCAGTACTTC.

The chain has TRBV28 and TRBJ1-3; possible D gene TRBD1, 5 bases. Trimming cost V 6 bases and J 7 bases, with 22 bases left between them. The CDR3 consists of 16 residues. Germline V CDR1 and CDR2: MDHEN, SYDVKM. The CDR3 reads CASRSGPPRGRNTIYF. The CDR3 nucleotides read TGTGCCAGCAGAAGTGGACCGCCGCGGGGCCGGAACACCATATATTTT.

The V call is TRBV9, the J call TRBJ2-2, with 10 bases matching TRBD2. After removal of 1 base from V and 2 bases from J, the junction contained 5 bases not matched to a gene. Germline V lookup: CDR1 SGDLS, CDR2 YYNGEE. This CDR3 is built from 17 residues. CDR3 sequence (DNA): TGTGCCAGCAGCGTACCTAGCGGGAGACCAAACACCGGGGAGCTGTTTTTT. It specifies CASSVPSGRPNTGELFF.

The V and J genes are TRBV27 and TRBJ2-7; D may be TRBD1 (6 bases). This CDR3 contains 16 residues. Germline values: CDR1 MNHEY, CDR2 SMNVEV (reference sequence). Trimming shortened V by 7 bases and J by 1 base, and 20 bases separated the two germline ends. CDR3 in amino acids: CASIPLSGQRSYEQYF. As DNA, the CDR3 is TGTGCCAGCATCCCCCTCTCCGGACAGAGATCCTACGAGCAGTACTTC.